In its sample, the clone carrying this T cell receptor (beta chain) was seen a few times. Its antigen is still unknown. The data belong to a study of CD8 T cells in ankylosing spondylitis. Study-level results: A TCR beta motif made of roughly eight highly homologous variants seemed typical of ankylosing spondylitis blood. Clones linked to disease, bearing a CD8+ phenotype, were relatively rare in peripheral blood.

A quantitative 5'-RACE method, one with molecular barcodes, was used to make TCR beta libraries. One entry per CDR3 protein results from TCRdb running MiXCR on the 5' RACE reads. The table includes 700,000 or so distinct CDR3 sequences, roughly 19% detected once. Trimming cost V 3 bases and J 5 bases; bases outside gene matches: 4. The CDR3 is 15 amino acids. The material sequenced was blood, either unsorted or a sorted T cell fraction (not recorded which). The sequence derives from a male donor with ankylosing spondylitis. V usage is TRBV12-3 or TRBV12-4 and J usage is TRBJ2-3; TRBD2 aligns across 11 bases. In DNA form, the CDR3 reads TGTGCCAGCAGTTTTAGCGGGGGGGCGGTAGATACGCAGTATTTT. Its translation is CASSFSGGAVDTQYF.